This TCR beta chain appears in the sequencing data of a study of CD8 T cells in ankylosing spondylitis. Broader study findings: Seemingly characteristic of ankylosing spondylitis blood was a TCR beta motif consisting of about 8 highly homologous variants.

TCRdb ran MiXCR on the 5' RACE reads and lists one entry per CDR3 protein. The sample has roughly 180,000 distinct CDR3 sequences, roughly 13% seen once; the top ten hold 15% to 20%. V was trimmed by 3 bases and J by 3 bases, leaving 18 bases between them. The CDR3 consists of 17 residues. There are a few counts of this clonotype. What it binds is not known. This rearrangement joins TRBV12-3 or TRBV12-4 to TRBJ1-3; no reliable D call. Sequenced material: blood, either unsorted or a sorted T cell fraction (not recorded which). The sequence was obtained from a male donor with ankylosing spondylitis or in good health (not recorded which). The CDR3 DNA sequence: TGTGCCAGCAGTTTCTCTCCCTTGAAGGCCTTTGGAAACACCATATATTTT. It codes for CASSFSPLKAFGNTIYF.